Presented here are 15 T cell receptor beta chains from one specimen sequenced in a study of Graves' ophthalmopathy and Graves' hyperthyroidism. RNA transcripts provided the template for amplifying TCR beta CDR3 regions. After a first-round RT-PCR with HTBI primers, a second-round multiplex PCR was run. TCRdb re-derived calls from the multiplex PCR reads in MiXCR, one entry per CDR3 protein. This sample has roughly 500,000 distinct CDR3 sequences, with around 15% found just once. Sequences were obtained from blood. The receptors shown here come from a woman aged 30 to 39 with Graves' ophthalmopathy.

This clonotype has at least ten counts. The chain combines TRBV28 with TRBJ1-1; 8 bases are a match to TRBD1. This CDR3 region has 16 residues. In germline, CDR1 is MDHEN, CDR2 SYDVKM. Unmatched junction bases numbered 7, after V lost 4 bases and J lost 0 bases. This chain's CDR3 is CASSSPQGAVNTEAFF. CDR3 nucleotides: TGTGCCAGCAGTTCCCCCCAGGGGGCTGTGAACACTGAAGCTTTCTTT.

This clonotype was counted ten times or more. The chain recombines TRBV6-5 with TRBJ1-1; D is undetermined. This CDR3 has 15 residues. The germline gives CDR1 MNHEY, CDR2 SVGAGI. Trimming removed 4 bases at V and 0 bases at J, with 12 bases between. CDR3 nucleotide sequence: TGTGCCAGCAGTTGGGCGCCAGGAGTGAACACTGAAGCTTTCTTT. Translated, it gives CASSWAPGVNTEAFF.

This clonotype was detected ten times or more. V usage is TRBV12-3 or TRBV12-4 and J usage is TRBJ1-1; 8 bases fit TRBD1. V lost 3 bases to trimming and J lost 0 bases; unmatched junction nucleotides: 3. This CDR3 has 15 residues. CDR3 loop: CASSFQGALNTEAFF. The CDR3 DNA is TGTGCCAGCAGTTTCCAGGGGGCTCTGAACACTGAAGCTTTCTTT.

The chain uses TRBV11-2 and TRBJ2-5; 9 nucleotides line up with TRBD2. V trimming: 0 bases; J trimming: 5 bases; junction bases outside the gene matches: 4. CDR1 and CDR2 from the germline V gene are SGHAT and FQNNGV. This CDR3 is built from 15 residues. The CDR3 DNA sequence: TGTGCCAGCAGCTTAGATCCTAGCGGGACTGAGACCCAGTACTTC. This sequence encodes CASSLDPSGTETQYF.

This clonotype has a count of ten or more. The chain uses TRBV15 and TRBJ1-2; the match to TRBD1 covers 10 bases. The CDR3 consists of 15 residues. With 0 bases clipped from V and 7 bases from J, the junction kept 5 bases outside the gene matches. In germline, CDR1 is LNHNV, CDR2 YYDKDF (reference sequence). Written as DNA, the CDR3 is TGTGCCACCAGCAGAGATCCGGGACAGGGGTTTGGCTACACCTTC. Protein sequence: CATSRDPGQGFGYTF.

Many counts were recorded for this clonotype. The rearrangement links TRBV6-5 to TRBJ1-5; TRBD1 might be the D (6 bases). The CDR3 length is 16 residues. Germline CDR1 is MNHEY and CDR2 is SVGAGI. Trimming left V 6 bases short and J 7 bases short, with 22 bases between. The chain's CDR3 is CASSLGTGHQPQPQHF. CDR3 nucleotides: TGTGCCAGCAGCTTAGGAACAGGGCACCAGCCACAGCCCCAGCATTTT.

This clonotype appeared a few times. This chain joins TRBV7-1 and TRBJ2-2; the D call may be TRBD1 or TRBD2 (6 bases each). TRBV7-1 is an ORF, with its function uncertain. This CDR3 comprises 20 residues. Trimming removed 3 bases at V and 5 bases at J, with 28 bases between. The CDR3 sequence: CASSSLLPHREQGGTGELFF. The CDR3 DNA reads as TGTGCCAGCAGCTCGCTACTCCCCCACAGGGAACAGGGAGGAACCGGGGAGCTGTTTTTT.

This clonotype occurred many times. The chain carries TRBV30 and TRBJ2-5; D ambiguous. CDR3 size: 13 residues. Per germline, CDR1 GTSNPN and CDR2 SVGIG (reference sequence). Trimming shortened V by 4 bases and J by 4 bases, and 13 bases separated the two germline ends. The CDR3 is CAWNTRAPETQYF. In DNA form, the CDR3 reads TGTGCCTGGAACACCCGGGCCCCAGAGACCCAGTACTTC.

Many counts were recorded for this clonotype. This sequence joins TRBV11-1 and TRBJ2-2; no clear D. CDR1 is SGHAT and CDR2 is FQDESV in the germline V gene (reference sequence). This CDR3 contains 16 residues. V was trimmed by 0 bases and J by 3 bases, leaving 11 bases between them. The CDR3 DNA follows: TGTGCCAGCAGCTTAGCAGGAACGGTGGACACCGGGGAGCTGTTTTTT. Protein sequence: CASSLAGTVDTGELFF.

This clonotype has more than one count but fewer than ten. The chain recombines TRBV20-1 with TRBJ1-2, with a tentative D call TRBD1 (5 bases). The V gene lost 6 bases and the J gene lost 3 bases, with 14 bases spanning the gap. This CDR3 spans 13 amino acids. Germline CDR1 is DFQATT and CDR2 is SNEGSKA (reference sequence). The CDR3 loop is CSARTPIDYGYTF. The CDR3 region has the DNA TGCAGTGCGCGGACACCTATTGACTATGGCTACACCTTC.

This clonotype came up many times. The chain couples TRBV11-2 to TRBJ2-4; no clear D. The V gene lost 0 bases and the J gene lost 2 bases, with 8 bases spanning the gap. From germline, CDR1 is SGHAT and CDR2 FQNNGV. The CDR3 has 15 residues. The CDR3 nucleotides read TGTGCCAGCAGCTTAGATGGGGTGACCAAAAACATTCAGTACTTC. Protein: CASSLDGVTKNIQYF.

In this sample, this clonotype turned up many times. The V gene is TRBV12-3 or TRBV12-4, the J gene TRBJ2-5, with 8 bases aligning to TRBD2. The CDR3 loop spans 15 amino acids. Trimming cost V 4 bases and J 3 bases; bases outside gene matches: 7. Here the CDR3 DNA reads TGTGCCAGCAGTTCCCCCAATAGCGGGAAAGAGACCCAGTACTTC. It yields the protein CASSSPNSGKETQYF.

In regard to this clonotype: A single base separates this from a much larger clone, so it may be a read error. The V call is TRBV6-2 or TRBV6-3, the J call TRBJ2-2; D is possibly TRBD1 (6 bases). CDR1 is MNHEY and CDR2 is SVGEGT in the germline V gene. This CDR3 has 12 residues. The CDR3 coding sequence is TGTGCCAGCTACAGGGCCACCGGGGAGCTGTGTTTT. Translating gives CASYRATGELCF.

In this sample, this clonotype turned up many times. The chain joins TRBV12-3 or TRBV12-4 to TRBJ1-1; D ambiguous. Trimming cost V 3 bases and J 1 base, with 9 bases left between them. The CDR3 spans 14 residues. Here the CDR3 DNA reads TGTGCCAGCAGTTTGGACTTCGGGAACACTGAAGCTTTCTTT. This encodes CASSLDFGNTEAFF.

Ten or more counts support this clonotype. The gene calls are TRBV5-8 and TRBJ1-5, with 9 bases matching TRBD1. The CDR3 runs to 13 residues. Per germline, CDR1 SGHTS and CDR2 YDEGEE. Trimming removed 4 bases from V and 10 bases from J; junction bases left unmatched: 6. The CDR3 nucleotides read TGTGCCAGCAGCCCCAGGACAGGGGAACCCCAGCATTTT. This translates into CASSPRTGEPQHF.